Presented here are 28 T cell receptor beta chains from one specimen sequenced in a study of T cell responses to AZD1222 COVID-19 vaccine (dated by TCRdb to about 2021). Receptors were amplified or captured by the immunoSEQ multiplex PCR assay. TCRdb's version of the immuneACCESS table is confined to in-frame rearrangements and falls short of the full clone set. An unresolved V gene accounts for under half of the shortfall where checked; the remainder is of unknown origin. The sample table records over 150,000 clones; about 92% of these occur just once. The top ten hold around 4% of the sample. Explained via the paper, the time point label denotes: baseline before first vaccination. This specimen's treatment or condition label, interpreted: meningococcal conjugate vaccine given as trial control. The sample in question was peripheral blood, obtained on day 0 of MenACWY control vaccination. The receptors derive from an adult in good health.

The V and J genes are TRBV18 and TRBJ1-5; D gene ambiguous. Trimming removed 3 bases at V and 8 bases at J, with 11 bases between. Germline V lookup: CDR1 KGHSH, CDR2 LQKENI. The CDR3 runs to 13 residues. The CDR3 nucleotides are TGTGCCAGCTCACCGGCGTGGCAGGAGCCCCAGCATTTT. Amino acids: CASSPAWQEPQHF.

CDR3 amino acids: CASTPLAANTGELFF. Here the CDR3 DNA reads TGTGCCAGCACCCCACTAGCGGCTAACACCGGGGAGCTGTTTTTT. The rearrangement uses TRBV7-9 and TRBJ2-2, with TRBD2 identical over 8 bases. CDR3 length: 15 amino acids. V lost 7 bases, J lost 2 bases, and 6 bases stayed unmatched. The germline gives CDR1 SEHNR, CDR2 FQNEAQ (reference sequence). The complete variable domain, with remaining parts taken from reference TRBV7-9 and TRBJ2-2, reads DTGVSQNPRHKITKRGQNVTFRCDPISEHNRLYWYRQTLGQGPEFLTYFQNEAQLEKSRLLSDRFSAERPKGSFSTLEIQRTEQGDSAMYLCASTPLAANTGELFFGEGSRLTVL.

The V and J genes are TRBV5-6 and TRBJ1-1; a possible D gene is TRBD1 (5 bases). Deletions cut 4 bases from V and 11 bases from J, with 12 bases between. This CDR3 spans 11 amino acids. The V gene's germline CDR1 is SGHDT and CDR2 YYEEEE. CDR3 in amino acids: CASSLYGGAFF. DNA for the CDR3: TGTGCCAGCAGCCTATACGGGGGGGCTTTCTTT.

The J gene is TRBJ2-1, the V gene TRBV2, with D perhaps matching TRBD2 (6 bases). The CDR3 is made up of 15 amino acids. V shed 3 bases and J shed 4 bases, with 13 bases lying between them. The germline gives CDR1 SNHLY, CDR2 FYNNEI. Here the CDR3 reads CASSDSLARYNEQFF. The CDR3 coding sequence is TGTGCCAGCAGTGATTCGCTAGCGAGATACAATGAGCAGTTCTTC.

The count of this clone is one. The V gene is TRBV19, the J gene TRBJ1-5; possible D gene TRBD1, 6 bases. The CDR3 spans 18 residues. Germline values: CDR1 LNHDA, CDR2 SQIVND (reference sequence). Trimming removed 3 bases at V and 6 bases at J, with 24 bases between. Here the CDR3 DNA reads TGTGCCAGTAGTATCTTGACAGGAAACAAAGGTATTGGTCAGCCCCAGCATTTT. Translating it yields CASSILTGNKGIGQPQHF.

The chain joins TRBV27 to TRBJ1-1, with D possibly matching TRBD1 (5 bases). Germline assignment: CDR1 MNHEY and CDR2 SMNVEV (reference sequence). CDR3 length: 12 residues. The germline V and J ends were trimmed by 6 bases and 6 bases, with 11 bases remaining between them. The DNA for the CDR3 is TGTGCCAGCAGGAAAGGGGCCGCTGAAGCTTTCTTT. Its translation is CASRKGAAEAFF.

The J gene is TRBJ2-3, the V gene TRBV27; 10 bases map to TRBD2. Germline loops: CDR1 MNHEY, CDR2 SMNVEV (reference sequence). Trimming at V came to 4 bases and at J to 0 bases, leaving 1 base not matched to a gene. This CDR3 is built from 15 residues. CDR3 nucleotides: TGTGCCAGCAGTTCTAGCGGGAGAAGCACAGATACGCAGTATTTT. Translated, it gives CASSSSGRSTDTQYF.

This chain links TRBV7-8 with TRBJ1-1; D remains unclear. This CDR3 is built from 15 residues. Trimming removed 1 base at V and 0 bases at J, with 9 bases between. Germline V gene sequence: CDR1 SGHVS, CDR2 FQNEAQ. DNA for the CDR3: TGTGCCAGCAGCTTAGGGCGCAGCCTGAACACTGAAGCTTTCTTT. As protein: CASSLGRSLNTEAFF.

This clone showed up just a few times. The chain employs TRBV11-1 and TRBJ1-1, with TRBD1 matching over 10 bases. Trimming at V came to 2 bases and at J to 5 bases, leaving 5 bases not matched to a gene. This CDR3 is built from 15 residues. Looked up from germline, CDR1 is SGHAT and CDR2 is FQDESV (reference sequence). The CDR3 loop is CASSLMTGGMTEAFF. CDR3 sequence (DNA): TGTGCCAGCAGCTTAATGACAGGGGGCATGACTGAAGCTTTCTTT.

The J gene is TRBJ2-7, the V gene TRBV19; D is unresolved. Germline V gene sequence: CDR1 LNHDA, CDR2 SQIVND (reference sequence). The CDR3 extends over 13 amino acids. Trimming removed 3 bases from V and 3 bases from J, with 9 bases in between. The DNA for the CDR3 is TGTGCCAGTAGTATGGTATCCGGCTACGAGCAGTACTTC. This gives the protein CASSMVSGYEQYF. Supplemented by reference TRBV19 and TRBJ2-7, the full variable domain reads DGGITQSPKYLFRKEGQNVTLSCEQNLNHDAMYWYRQDPGQGLRLIYYSQIVNDFQKGDIAEGYSVSREKKESFPLTVTSAQKNPTAFYLCASSMVSGYEQYFGPGTRLTVT.

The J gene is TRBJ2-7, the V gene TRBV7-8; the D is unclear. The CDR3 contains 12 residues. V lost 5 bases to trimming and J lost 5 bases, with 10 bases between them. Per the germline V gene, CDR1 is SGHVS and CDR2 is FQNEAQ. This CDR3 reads CASSQRGDEQYF. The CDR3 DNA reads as TGTGCCAGCAGCCAACGTGGAGACGAGCAGTACTTC.

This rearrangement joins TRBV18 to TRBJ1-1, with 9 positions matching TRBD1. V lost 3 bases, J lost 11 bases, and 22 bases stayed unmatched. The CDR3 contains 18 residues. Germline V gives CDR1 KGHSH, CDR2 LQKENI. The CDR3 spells CASSPLRGGRTGVAAAFF. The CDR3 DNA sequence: TGTGCCAGCTCACCGCTCCGGGGGGGCCGGACAGGGGTCGCTGCGGCTTTCTTT.

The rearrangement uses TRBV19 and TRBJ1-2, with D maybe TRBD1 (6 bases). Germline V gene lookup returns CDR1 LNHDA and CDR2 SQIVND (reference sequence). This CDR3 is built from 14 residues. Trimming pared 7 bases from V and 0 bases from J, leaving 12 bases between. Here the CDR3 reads CASKGGSPNYGYTF. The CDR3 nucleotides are TGTGCCAGTAAGGGGGGCAGCCCTAACTATGGCTACACCTTC.

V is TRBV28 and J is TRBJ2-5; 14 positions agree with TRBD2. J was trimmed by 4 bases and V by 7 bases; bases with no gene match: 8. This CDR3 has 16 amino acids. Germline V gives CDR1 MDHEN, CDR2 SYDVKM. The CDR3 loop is CASTGTSGSFGETQYF. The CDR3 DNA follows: TGTGCCAGCACCGGGACTAGCGGGAGTTTCGGAGAGACCCAGTACTTC.

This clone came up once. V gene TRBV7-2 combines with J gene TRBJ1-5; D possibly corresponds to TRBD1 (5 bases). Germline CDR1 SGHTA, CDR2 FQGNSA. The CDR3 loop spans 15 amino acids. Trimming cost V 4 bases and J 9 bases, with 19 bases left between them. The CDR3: CASSSLPGRGMPQHF. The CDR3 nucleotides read TGTGCCAGCAGCTCCCTCCCGGGACGGGGGATGCCCCAGCATTTT.

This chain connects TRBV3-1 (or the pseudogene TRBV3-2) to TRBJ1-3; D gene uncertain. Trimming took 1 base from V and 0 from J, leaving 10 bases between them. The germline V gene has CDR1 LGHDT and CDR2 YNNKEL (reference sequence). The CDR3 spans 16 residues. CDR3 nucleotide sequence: TGTGCCAGCAGCCAAGGTGTAGGTAGCTCTGGAAACACCATATATTTT. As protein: CASSQGVGSSGNTIYF.

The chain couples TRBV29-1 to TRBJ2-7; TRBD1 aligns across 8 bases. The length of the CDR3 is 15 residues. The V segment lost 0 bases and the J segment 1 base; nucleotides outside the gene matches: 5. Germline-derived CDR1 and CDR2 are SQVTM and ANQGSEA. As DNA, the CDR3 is TGCAGCGTTGAAGATGGGGACAGGTCTTCCTACGAGCAGTACTTC. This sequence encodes CSVEDGDRSSYEQYF.

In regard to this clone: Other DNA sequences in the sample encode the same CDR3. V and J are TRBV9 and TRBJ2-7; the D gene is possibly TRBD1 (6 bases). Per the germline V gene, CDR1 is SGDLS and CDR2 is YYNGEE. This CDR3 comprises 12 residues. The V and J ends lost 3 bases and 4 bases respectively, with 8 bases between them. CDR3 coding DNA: TGTGCCAGCAGCGCGACAGGTTACGAGCAGTACTTC. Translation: CASSATGYEQYF.

CDR3 sequence reads: CSASETSNQPQHF. DNA of the CDR3: TGCAGTGCCAGTGAAACTAGCAATCAGCCCCAGCATTTT. The J gene is TRBJ1-5, the V gene TRBV20-1; D is uncertain. V dropped 6 bases and J dropped 0 bases, with 9 bases sitting between them. The CDR3 length is 13 residues. Germline V lookup: CDR1 DFQATT, CDR2 SNEGSKA (reference sequence).

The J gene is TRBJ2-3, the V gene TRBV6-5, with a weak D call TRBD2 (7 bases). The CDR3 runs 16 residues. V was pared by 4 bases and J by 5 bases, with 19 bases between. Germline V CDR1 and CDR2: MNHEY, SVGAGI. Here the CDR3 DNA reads TGTGCCAGCAGTTTGGAGGGGAGAGGGGGGGTAGATACGCAGTATTTT. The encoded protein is CASSLEGRGGVDTQYF.

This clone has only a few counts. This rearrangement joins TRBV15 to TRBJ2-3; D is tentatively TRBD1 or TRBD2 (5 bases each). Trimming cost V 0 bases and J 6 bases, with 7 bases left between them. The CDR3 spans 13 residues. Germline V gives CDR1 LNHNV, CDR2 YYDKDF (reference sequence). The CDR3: CATSRDWGDTQYF. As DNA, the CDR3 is TGTGCCACCAGCAGAGATTGGGGGGATACGCAGTATTTT.

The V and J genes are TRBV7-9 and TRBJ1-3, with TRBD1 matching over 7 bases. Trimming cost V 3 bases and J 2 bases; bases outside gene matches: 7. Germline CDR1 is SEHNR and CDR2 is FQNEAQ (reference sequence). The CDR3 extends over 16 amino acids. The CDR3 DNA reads TGTGCCAGCAGCTTTCCTGACAGGGATGCTGGAAACACCATATATTTT. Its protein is CASSFPDRDAGNTIYF.

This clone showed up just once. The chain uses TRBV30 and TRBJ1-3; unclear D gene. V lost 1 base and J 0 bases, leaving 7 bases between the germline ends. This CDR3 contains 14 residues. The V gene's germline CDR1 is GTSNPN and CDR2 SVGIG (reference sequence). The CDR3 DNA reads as TGTGCCTGGAGTGAACGCGGCTCTGGAAACACCATATATTTT. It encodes CAWSERGSGNTIYF.

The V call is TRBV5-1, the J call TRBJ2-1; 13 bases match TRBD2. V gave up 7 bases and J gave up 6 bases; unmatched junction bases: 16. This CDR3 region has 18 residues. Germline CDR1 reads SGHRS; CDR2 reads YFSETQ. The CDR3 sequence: CASSSGLAGEIRGNEQFF. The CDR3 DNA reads TGCGCCAGCTCTTCCGGACTAGCGGGAGAGATTCGGGGCAATGAGCAGTTCTTC.

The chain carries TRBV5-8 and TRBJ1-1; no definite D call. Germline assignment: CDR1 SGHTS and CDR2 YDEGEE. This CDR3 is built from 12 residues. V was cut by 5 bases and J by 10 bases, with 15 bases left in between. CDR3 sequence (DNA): TGTGCCAGCAGTACGGGCCCCCGGGTAGCTTTCTTT. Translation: CASSTGPRVAFF. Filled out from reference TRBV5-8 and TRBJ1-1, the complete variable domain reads EAGVTQSPTHLIKTRGQQATLRCSPISGHTSVYWYQQALGLGLQFLLWYDEGEERNRGNFPPRFSGRQFPNYSSELNVNALELEDSALYLCASSTGPRVAFFGQGTRLTVV.

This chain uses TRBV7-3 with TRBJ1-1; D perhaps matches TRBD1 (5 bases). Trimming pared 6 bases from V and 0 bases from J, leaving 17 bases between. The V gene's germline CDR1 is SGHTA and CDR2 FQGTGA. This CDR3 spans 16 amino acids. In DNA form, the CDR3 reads TGTGCCAGCAGTCTTGACAGAGTCACTATGAACACTGAAGCTTTCTTT. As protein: CASSLDRVTMNTEAFF.

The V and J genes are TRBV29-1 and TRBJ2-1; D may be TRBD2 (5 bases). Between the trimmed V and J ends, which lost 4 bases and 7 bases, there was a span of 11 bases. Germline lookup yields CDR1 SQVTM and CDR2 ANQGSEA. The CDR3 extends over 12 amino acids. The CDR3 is CSVGGLLNEQFF. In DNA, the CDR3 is TGCAGCGTTGGAGGACTCTTAAATGAGCAGTTCTTC.

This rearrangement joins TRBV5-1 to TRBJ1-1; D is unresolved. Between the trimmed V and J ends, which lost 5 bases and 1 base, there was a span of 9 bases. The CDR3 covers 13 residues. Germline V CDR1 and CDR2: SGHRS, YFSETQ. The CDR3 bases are TGCGCCAGCAGTGTAGAGACGAACACTGAAGCTTTCTTT. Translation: CASSVETNTEAFF.